This TCR beta chain was documented in a study of tumor-infiltrating lymphocytes in primary liver carcinoma. Across the whole study: Spanning 30 to 69 years of age, the patients were men and women. Regarding the study as a whole: Only about 7-24% of top clones were detected in all five tumor regions. Significantly greater top-250-clone fractions characterized tumors relative to blood (p = 0.039).

CDR1 SGHRS and CDR2 YFSETQ come from the germline V gene. This CDR3 region has 17 residues. In regard to this clonotype: Its antigen is unknown. Germline is not matched at one junction end, which may reflect a read error.

RNA and DNA were co-extracted from roughly 20-30 mg of unsorted bulk tissue. Starting material of about 0.45 ug total RNA yielded TCR beta cDNA via a constant-region primer. Three nested multiplex PCR rounds, a slightly modified ARM-PCR method, built the TCR beta libraries. A C-beta reverse primer was combined with TRBV1-TRBV30 forward primers in the first two PCR rounds, and each round had approximately 10 cycles. Using its own MiXCR run on the multiplex PCR reads, TCRdb lists one record per CDR3 protein. The sample lists some 22,000 distinct CDR3 sequences, over 60% occurring once. The TCR comes from a woman aged 30 to 39 with primary liver carcinoma and hepatitis B virus infection. This sequence joins TRBV5-1 and TRBJ2-1, with D perhaps TRBD2 (6 bases). Sequenced: liver tumor tissue from sampling region 5. Described subset: tumor region T5, tumor centre. CDR3 DNA: TGCACCAGCAGCTGGGGCGCGGGATGCTCAACCTACAATGAGGAGTTCTTC. Translated, it gives CTSSWGAGCSTYNEEFF.